This TCR beta chain emerged from a study of blood T cell repertoires in COVID-19. The overall study: Spain, Italy and the United States supplied samples that represented acute and convalescent COVID-19. T cells, B-cell-depleted T cells, or PBMCs provided the cDNA or gDNA that served as material.

CDR1 is KGHSH, CDR2 LQKENI, per germline. The CDR3 spans 17 residues. J lost 0 bases, V lost 6 bases, and 6 bases had no gene match. Profiled with immunoSEQ multiplex PCR; TCRdb holds only in-frame clones, not every one. The sample records about 120,000 clones, over 80% being singletons. Material: peripheral blood. The receptor comes from a man in his sixties or seventies with acute or convalescent COVID-19. The rearrangement uses TRBV18 and TRBJ2-6; 9 nucleotides match TRBD1. CDR3 protein: CASSPGQGNSGANVLTF. The CDR3 DNA sequence: TGTGCCAGCTCTCCGGGACAGGGCAACTCTGGGGCCAACGTCCTGACTTTC.